Presented here are 3 T cell receptor beta chains from one specimen sequenced in a study of shared clonotypes between healthy human individuals. TCRdb's copy holds only in-frame clones and misses some; the assay was immunoSEQ multiplex PCR. The table shows around 83,000 clones, with about 65% occurring only once. The sequencing sample was made of memory CD8+ T cells sorted from blood. Subset defined: CD45RO+ cells pooled with CCR7-negative TemRA cells. The source is a man aged 30 to 45 in good health.

This rearrangement joins TRBV5-1 to TRBJ2-1; 7 nucleotides align to TRBD1. The ends lost 4 bases at V and 5 bases at J; junction bases unmatched: 6. This CDR3 comprises 14 residues. Germline V lookup: CDR1 SGHRS, CDR2 YFSETQ. Here the CDR3 reads CASSPTGSNNEQFF. CDR3 in DNA: TGCGCCAGCAGCCCGACAGGGAGCAACAATGAGCAGTTCTTC.

The chain has TRBV7-6 and TRBJ2-7, with D hard to call. CDR1 SGHVS and CDR2 FNYEAQ come from the germline V gene. Deletions cut 5 bases from V and 2 bases from J, with 13 bases between. This CDR3 spans 14 amino acids. CDR3: CASSQVGSPYEQYF. For the CDR3, the DNA is TGTGCCAGCAGCCAAGTGGGCTCTCCCTACGAGCAGTACTTC.

The V and J genes are TRBV18 and TRBJ2-5, with 10 bases that match TRBD2. J lost 5 bases, V lost 2 bases, and 8 bases had no gene match. The CDR3 length is 16 residues. Germline lookup yields CDR1 KGHSH and CDR2 LQKENI. CDR3 bases: TGTGCCAGCTCACCAACCCTAGCGGGAGAGTCGGAGACCCAGTACTTC. Its translation: CASSPTLAGESETQYF.